This TCR beta chain derives from a study of PD-1 blockade in classical Hodgkin lymphoma. TCRdb's copy holds only in-frame clones and misses some; the assay was immunoSEQ multiplex PCR. The sample shows around 34,000 clones, around 90% of them seen only once. This clone was seen only a few times. The antigen is unknown. The patients all showed relapse after autologous stem cell transplantation, while their brentuximab vedotin exposure varied. The authors purified CD4+ T cells from thawed PBMCs by magnetic negative selection. In germline, CDR1 is MDHEN, CDR2 SYDVKM. The V gene lost 3 bases and the J gene lost 1 base, with 6 bases spanning the gap. The CDR3 has 13 amino acids. Study-level points and caveats: The study reported lower baseline TCR diversity in newly diagnosed patients than in healthy donors. A significant rise in TCR diversity was seen by C4D1 for CD4+ cells but not for CD8+ cells. The drivers behind the repertoire differences, possibly disease activity or prior therapy, remain undefined. Newly diagnosed patients and complete responders had comparable diversity at baseline.

This TCR was sampled from a human donor with classical Hodgkin lymphoma. The sample was CD4+ T cells from blood, taken at baseline. This sequence joins TRBV28 and TRBJ1-1, with no clear D. CDR3 protein: CASSLGGNTEAFF. The CDR3 nucleotides read TGTGCCAGCAGTTTGGGCGGGAACACTGAAGCTTTCTTT.